A single sample is the source of the 8 T cell receptor beta chains below, sequenced in a study of T cells after yellow fever vaccination. Via MiXCR, TCRdb re-called the 5' RACE reads, giving one row per CDR3 protein. The table lists approximately 31,000 distinct CDR3 sequences, over 9.5% of them singletons. Sequences were derived from PBMCs, either bulk or a sorted T-cell subset (CD4+, CD8+, memory, or dextramer-sorted; not recorded which), sampled approximately 15 days after the first yellow fever vaccination. The receptors shown here come from a man aged 18 to 29 who received the YFV17D yellow fever vaccine.

This clonotype has a count of ten or more. The chain carries TRBV7-2 and TRBJ1-1; D call uncertain. CDR3 size: 13 residues. Deletions cut 6 bases from V and 2 bases from J, with 10 bases between. Germline values: CDR1 SGHTA, CDR2 FQGNSA. The CDR3 DNA reads as TGTGCCAGCAGTACACAGCTTAACACTGAAGCTTTCTTT. This translates into CASSTQLNTEAFF.

This clonotype came up many times. The rearrangement joins TRBV12-3 or TRBV12-4 to TRBJ1-6; D unresolved. V was clipped by 6 bases and J by 0 bases, with 15 bases between them. This CDR3 is 17 amino acids long. In nucleotides, the CDR3 is TGTGCCAGCAGCCCTAACCCCCATTTCTCCTATAATTCACCCCTCCACTTT. It specifies CASSPNPHFSYNSPLHF.

This clonotype showed up many times. The J gene is TRBJ2-5, the V gene TRBV3-1, with 7 bases aligning to TRBD1. CDR1 LGHDT and CDR2 YNNKEL come from the germline V gene (reference sequence). The CDR3 loop spans 15 amino acids. Germline trimming cut 5 bases from V and 2 bases from J; bases unmatched to any gene: 8. The CDR3 nucleotides read TGTGCCAGCAGCGATAGACAGGGAGTACAAGAGACCCAGTACTTC. Its translation: CASSDRQGVQETQYF.

The rearrangement uses TRBV5-4 and TRBJ2-7; the D gene is possibly TRBD2 (5 bases). The V and J ends lost 0 bases and 3 bases respectively, with 16 bases between them. The CDR3 is 16 amino acids. Germline V CDR1 and CDR2: SGHNT, YYREEE (reference sequence). CDR3 sequence: CASSLGLHPGNYEQYF. The CDR3 DNA reads TGTGCCAGCAGCTTGGGACTCCACCCGGGGAACTACGAGCAGTACTTC.

As regards this clonotype: A much larger clone differs by one base, so this may be a read error. The V gene is TRBV7-9, the J gene TRBJ1-5; possible D gene TRBD1, 5 bases. The CDR3 extends over 13 amino acids. The V gene lost 6 bases and the J gene lost 7 bases, with 13 bases spanning the gap. The germline CDR1 and CDR2 sequences are SEHNR and FQNEAQ (reference sequence). CDR3 in DNA: TGTGCCAGCAGTGGGCAGGACAAACAGCCCCAGCATTTT. Translated, it gives CASSGQDKQPQHF. Full variable domain (rest looked up from reference TRBV7-9 and TRBJ1-5): DTGVSQNPRHKITKRGQNVTFRCDPISEHNRLYWYRQTLGQGPEFLTYFQNEAQLEKSRLLSDRFSAERPKGSFSTLEIQRTEQGDSAMYLCASSGQDKQPQHFGDGTRLSIL.

This clonotype was observed many times. The V call is TRBV10-2, the J call TRBJ1-5, with no clear D. This CDR3 has 14 amino acids. Germline CDR1 is WSHSY and CDR2 is SAAADI. Deletions cut 7 bases from V and 7 bases from J, with 17 bases between. This chain's CDR3 is CASMAQNPKQPQHF. The CDR3 DNA sequence: TGCGCCAGCATGGCCCAAAACCCAAAACAGCCCCAGCATTTT.

The table lists this clonotype with many counts. The V and J genes are TRBV7-2 and TRBJ2-7; D is possibly TRBD2 (6 bases). The CDR3 length is 12 residues. Germline CDR1 SGHTA, CDR2 FQGNSA. Trimming removed 8 bases at V and 1 base at J, with 9 bases between. CDR3 DNA sequence: TGTGCCAGCGGACGGGAGTCCTACGAGCAGTACTTC. This gives the protein CASGRESYEQYF.

For this clonotype: One end of the junction fails to match germline, which may point to a read error. J is TRBJ2-1 and V is TRBV20-1, with D perhaps matching TRBD2 (6 bases). CDR3 length equals 16 residues. Germline loops: CDR1 DFQATT, CDR2 SNEGSKA (reference sequence). As DNA, the CDR3 is TGCTGTGCTTTAGATTCGGGACTCCCCTCCTACAATGAGCAGTTCTTC. This encodes CCALDSGLPSYNEQFF.